The 15 T cell receptor beta chains below were found in one sample sequenced in a study of blood T cell repertoires in COVID-19. Data came from immunoSEQ multiplex PCR; TCRdb stores just in-frame clones and leaves some out. The sample has 150,000 to 200,000 clones, approximately 80% seen once; the top ten hold approximately 10%. Sequencing used peripheral blood. These receptors all come from a woman between 40 and 55 years old with COVID-19, enrolled during active disease.

V and J are TRBV2 and TRBJ2-2; 9 bases align to TRBD2. Germline lookup yields CDR1 SNHLY and CDR2 FYNNEI. The CDR3 is 14 residues long. After removal of 8 bases from V and 7 bases from J, the junction contained 8 bases not matched to a gene. In DNA form, the CDR3 reads TGTGCCAGCCGGCGGGAGGGCCTAGACGGGGAGCTGTTTTTT. Its translation is CASRREGLDGELFF.

V and J are TRBV7-3 and TRBJ1-3; D is unclear. The CDR3 covers 14 residues. The V end lost 5 bases, the J end lost 9 bases, and 17 bases lay between the germline ends. Germline V gene data show CDR1 as SGHTA and CDR2 as FQGTGA. CDR3 amino acids: CASSPPWCERTIYF. In nucleotides, the CDR3 is TGTGCCAGCAGCCCACCATGGTGCGAACGCACCATATATTTT.

The gene calls are TRBV7-3 and TRBJ1-4; D not resolved. This CDR3 is built from 13 residues. Germline V gene lookup returns CDR1 SGHTA and CDR2 FQGTGA. V was trimmed by 2 bases and J by 7 bases, leaving 8 bases between them. In DNA, the CDR3 is TGTGCCAGCAGCTTATACCGCGGTGAAAAACTGTTTTTT. Translation gives CASSLYRGEKLFF. The whole variable domain, remainder taken from reference TRBV7-3 and TRBJ1-4, is GAGVSQTPSNKVTEKGKYVELRCDPISGHTALYWYRQSLGQGPEFLIYFQGTGAADDSGLPNDRFFAVRPEGSVSTLKIQRTERGDSAVYLCASSLYRGEKLFFGSGTQLSVL.

The table lists this clone with a count of one. The J gene is TRBJ2-3, the V gene TRBV3-1 (or the pseudogene TRBV3-2), with 8 positions matching TRBD2. Trimming took 0 bases from V and 6 from J; bases not matched to a gene: 14. Germline lookup yields CDR1 LGHDT and CDR2 YNNKEL (reference sequence). CDR3 length: 18 residues. For the CDR3, the DNA is TGTGCCAGCAGCCAAGATTGGGAACCAGCGGGAGTTGGCGATACGCAGTATTTT. This sequence encodes CASSQDWEPAGVGDTQYF.

This clone was detected many times. This chain uses TRBV25-1 with TRBJ1-1; D is possibly TRBD1 (6 bases). Between the trimmed V and J ends, which lost 1 base and 6 bases, there was a span of 9 bases. The CDR3 extends over 13 amino acids. Germline CDR1 is MGHDK and CDR2 is SYGVNS. The CDR3 sequence is CASSEWAGAEAFF. The CDR3 nucleotides are TGTGCCAGCAGTGAATGGGCAGGGGCTGAAGCTTTCTTT.

This chain connects TRBV25-1 to TRBJ2-3, with 10 bases fitting TRBD1. The CDR3 is 16 residues long. V dropped 6 bases and J dropped 6; count of bases not matched to a gene: 12. In germline, CDR1 is MGHDK, CDR2 SYGVNS. CDR3 sequence: CASSNTGTGARDTQYF. In DNA form, the CDR3 reads TGTGCCAGCAGCAATACGGGGACAGGGGCTCGTGATACGCAGTATTTT.

The genes are TRBV30 and TRBJ1-2; the D gene is possibly TRBD1 (6 bases). The CDR3 extends over 13 amino acids. Trimming left V 1 base short and J 7 bases short, with 13 bases between. From germline, CDR1 is GTSNPN and CDR2 SVGIG (reference sequence). CDR3 in amino acids: CAWSDSPGVGYTF. CDR3 sequence (DNA): TGTGCCTGGAGTGACAGCCCAGGGGTTGGCTACACCTTC.

This clone occurred once. For the CDR3, the DNA is TGTGCCAGCAGCTTAGGCGGGGGGAACACCGGGGAGCTGTTTTTT. Amino acid sequence: CASSLGGGNTGELFF. The chain combines TRBV7-3 with TRBJ2-2; 7 bases line up with TRBD2. The junction had 1 base not matched to a gene; V was cut back by 2 bases and J by 1 base. Germline assignment: CDR1 SGHTA and CDR2 FQGTGA. The CDR3 length is 15 residues.

This chain connects TRBV19 to TRBJ1-1; the match to TRBD1 covers 8 bases. The CDR3 loop spans 16 amino acids. V lost 5 bases and J lost 1; bases outside the gene matches: 9. CDR1 is LNHDA, CDR2 SQIVND, per germline (reference sequence). CDR3 nucleotide sequence: TGTGCCAGTAGTGATCGGAGCGGACAGGGGAACACTGAAGCTTTCTTT. Protein: CASSDRSGQGNTEAFF. Based on the CDR3 plus reference TRBV19 and TRBJ1-1, the full variable domain is DGGITQSPKYLFRKEGQNVTLSCEQNLNHDAMYWYRQDPGQGLRLIYYSQIVNDFQKGDIAEGYSVSREKKESFPLTVTSAQKNPTAFYLCASSDRSGQGNTEAFFGQGTRLTVV.

The chain couples TRBV5-5 to TRBJ1-2, with 7 bases lining up with TRBD1. V was clipped by 4 bases and J by 4 bases; unmatched bases: 7. This CDR3 has 14 residues. Germline V gene sequence: CDR1 SGHKS, CDR2 YYEKEE (reference sequence). CDR3 bases: TGTGCCAGCAGCCTTGGACAGGTTGGCTATGGCTACACCTTC. This gives the protein CASSLGQVGYGYTF. The full variable domain, with the rest looked up from reference TRBV5-5 and TRBJ1-2, is DAGVTQSPTHLIKTRGQQVTLRCSPISGHKSVSWYQQVLGQGPQFIFQYYEKEERGRGNFPDRFSARQFPNYSSELNVNALLLGDSALYLCASSLGQVGYGYTFGSGTRLTVV.

This clone came up a few times. This CDR3 reads CASSPLVEQFF. CDR3 bases: TGTGCCAGCAGCCCGCTAGTTGAGCAGTTCTTC. This chain joins TRBV11-2 and TRBJ2-1; D gene ambiguous. The CDR3 totals 11 residues. CDR1 and CDR2 (germline): SGHAT, FQNNGV. V lost 5 bases to trimming and J lost 9 bases, with 8 bases between them.

The chain couples TRBV7-9 to TRBJ1-2; 11 bases match TRBD1. CDR3 length: 15 residues. Germline V lookup: CDR1 SEHNR, CDR2 FQNEAQ (reference sequence). Losses at the gene ends were 4 bases for V and 8 bases for J; bases not matched to a gene: 9. CDR3 bases: TGTGCCAGCAGCTCGGCGGGACAGGGGGTATGGGGCTACACCTTC. The encoded protein is CASSSAGQGVWGYTF.

The gene calls are TRBV10-3 and TRBJ2-1; TRBD1 matches at 9 bases. CDR1 and CDR2 from the germline V gene are ENHRY and SYGVKD. This CDR3 comprises 14 residues. V shed 10 bases, J shed 6 bases, and the junction held 10 bases outside the gene matches. The CDR3 loop reads CATSPGQGINEQFF. The CDR3 nucleotides read TGTGCCACCAGCCCGGGACAGGGTATCAATGAGCAGTTCTTC.

The gene calls are TRBV20-1 and TRBJ2-7; D gene unclear. CDR3 size: 11 residues. In germline, CDR1 is DFQATT, CDR2 SNEGSKA (reference sequence). V lost 0 bases and J 2 bases, leaving 2 bases between the germline ends. The CDR3 loop reads CSARDTYEQYF. CDR3 sequence (DNA): TGCAGTGCTAGAGATACCTACGAGCAGTACTTC.

This chain connects TRBV27 to TRBJ2-1; possibly TRBD2 for D (7 bases). Germline-derived CDR1 and CDR2 are MNHEY and SMNVEV (reference sequence). This CDR3 region has 15 residues. V dropped 4 bases and J dropped 4 bases, with 14 bases sitting between them. The CDR3 loop reads CASSSPGGLYNEQFF. The CDR3 coding sequence is TGTGCCAGCAGTTCCCCGGGGGGCCTATACAATGAGCAGTTCTTC.